This T cell receptor (beta chain) was sequenced for a study of blood T cell repertoires in COVID-19. CDR1 is MNHEY, CDR2 SVGAGI, per germline. This CDR3 contains 14 residues. V was trimmed by 6 bases and J by 6 bases, leaving 17 bases between them. Method: immunoSEQ multiplex PCR; TCRdb's copy keeps in-frame clones and lacks some. Of around 46,000 clones listed, 70% to 85% are singletons. The chain joins TRBV6-5 to TRBJ1-2; TRBD1 is a possible D gene (6 bases). The sequencing input was peripheral blood. This sequence originates from a human donor in a cohort sampled during active COVID-19. CDR3 residues: CASRAYRDDDGYTF. In nucleotides, the CDR3 is TGTGCCAGCAGAGCATACAGGGACGATGATGGCTACACCTTC.